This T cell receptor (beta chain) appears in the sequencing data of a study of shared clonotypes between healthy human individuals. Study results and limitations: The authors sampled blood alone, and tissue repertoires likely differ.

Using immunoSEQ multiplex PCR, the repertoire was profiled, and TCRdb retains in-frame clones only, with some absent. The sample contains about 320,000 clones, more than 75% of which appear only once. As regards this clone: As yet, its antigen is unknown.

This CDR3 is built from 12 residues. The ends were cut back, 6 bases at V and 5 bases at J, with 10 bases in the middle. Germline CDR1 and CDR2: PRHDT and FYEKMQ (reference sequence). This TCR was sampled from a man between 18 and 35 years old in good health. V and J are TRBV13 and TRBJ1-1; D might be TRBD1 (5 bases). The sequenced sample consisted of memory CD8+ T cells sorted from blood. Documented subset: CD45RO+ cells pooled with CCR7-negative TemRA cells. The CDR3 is CASRPGLTEAFF. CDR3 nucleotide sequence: TGTGCCAGCAGACCAGGGCTAACTGAAGCTTTCTTT. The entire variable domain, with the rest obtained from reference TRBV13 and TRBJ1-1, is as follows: AAGVIQSPRHLIKEKRETATLKCYPIPRHDTVYWYQQGPGQDPQFLISFYEKMQSDKGSIPDRFSAQQFSDYHSELNMSSLELGDSALYFCASRPGLTEAFFGQGTRLTVV.